The clone carrying this T cell receptor beta chain is labeled as medium-sized (0.01 to 0.1%). Its target is not known. The data belong to a study of OX40 agonist ivuxolimab in advanced cancers. General observations from the study: CD4+ and CD8+ blood T cells expanded clonally by week 6 at 0.1 to 3.0 mg/kg.

Produced via immunoSEQ multiplex PCR; TCRdb's table is partial and in-frame only. The repertoire includes tens of thousands of clones, approximately 90% of them detected once, and about 20% sits in the top ten. The germline gives CDR1 SGHAT, CDR2 FQNNGV. The CDR3 length is 11 residues. V dropped 3 bases and J dropped 5 bases, with 5 bases sitting between them. The input for sequencing was CD4+ or CD8+ T cells sorted from blood, taken in a trial of the OX40 agonist ivuxolimab. The sequence derives from an adult with an advanced solid tumor such as melanoma, head and neck, liver or kidney cancer. V and J are TRBV11-2 and TRBJ2-7, with D perhaps TRBD1 (5 bases). This chain's CDR3 is CASSFRDEQYF. CDR3 in DNA: TGTGCCAGCAGCTTCAGGGACGAGCAGTACTTC.